Here is one T cell receptor (beta chain) with its context. This clone turned up a few times. The antigen this receptor binds is unknown. No base quality information exists; no much larger clone differs at one position. Ends trimmed: V by 6 bases, J by 0 bases; bases unmatched to a gene: 6. The CDR3, from cysteine to phenylalanine, totals 15 residues. The kept DNA is CDR3 alone, 45 bases in frame from the first base. The germline V gene yields SQVTM for CDR1 and ANQGSEA for CDR2. TCRbeta CDR3 regions were amplified from genomic DNA using the immunoSEQ Assay, a bias-controlled multiplex PCR. Per the original workflow: The number of nucleated cells in each sample was estimated by amplification of reference gene primers within the assay. To quantify the absolute abundance of each unique TCRbeta CDR3 rearrangement, sequence reads were collapsed and filtered. For each sample, productive Simpson clonality was calculated by taking the square root of Simpson's diversity index across productive rearrangements. Not all clones reach the TCRdb copy of this immuneACCESS table, which keeps in-frame sequences only. Checked studies attribute under half of the gap to unresolved V genes and leave the rest unexplained. D and trimming were read from the DNA, whereas the V and J calls and clone size are those reported in that table. This sample comprises about 120,000 clones, 70% to 90% of them detected only once. 3.5% to 4% of the sample goes to the ten largest clones.

Each collaborating institution followed its own protocols to collect whole blood in K2EDTA tubes. Collaborator samples were shipped for TCRbeta analysis as frozen whole blood, isolated PBMCs, or DNA extracted from either sample type. This sample is part of a study of blood T cell repertoires in COVID-19 (TCRdb year 2020). For context, the study as a whole: Samples from collaborators originated in the United States, Italy and Spain and spanned both the acute and convalescent phases of COVID-19. The prospective study material was composed of cDNA or gDNA derived from T cells, B-cell-depleted T cells, or PBMCs. The dataset comprised deeply sampled blood TCRbeta repertoires from subjects exposed to, actively infected with, or recovered from COVID-19. The repertoires were made available in a free public database intended to serve as a resource for research on the immune response to SARS-CoV-2. The samples were drawn from the first 160 participants of the ongoing ImmuneRACE study and from roughly 1,300 subjects provided by 6 global collaborators. Sample metadata almost always included a de-identified subject ID, COVID-19 status, age in years and sex. Where HLA class I and class II types were available, the types were taken from metadata supplied by the sample provider, not from assay-based typing. On the study overall, not on this receptor specifically: Clinical and demographic metadata were provided uncurated, with the amount varying by source and participant.

Sample: peripheral blood. The chain couples TRBV29-1 to TRBJ2-2, with TRBD1 matching 8 junction bases. This TCR was sampled from a woman aged 50 to 60 with acute or convalescent COVID-19. The sequenced DNA: TGCAGCGTAGCCCGGACAGGGACGAACACCGGGGAGCTGTTTTTT. Translation gives CSVARTGTNTGELFF.